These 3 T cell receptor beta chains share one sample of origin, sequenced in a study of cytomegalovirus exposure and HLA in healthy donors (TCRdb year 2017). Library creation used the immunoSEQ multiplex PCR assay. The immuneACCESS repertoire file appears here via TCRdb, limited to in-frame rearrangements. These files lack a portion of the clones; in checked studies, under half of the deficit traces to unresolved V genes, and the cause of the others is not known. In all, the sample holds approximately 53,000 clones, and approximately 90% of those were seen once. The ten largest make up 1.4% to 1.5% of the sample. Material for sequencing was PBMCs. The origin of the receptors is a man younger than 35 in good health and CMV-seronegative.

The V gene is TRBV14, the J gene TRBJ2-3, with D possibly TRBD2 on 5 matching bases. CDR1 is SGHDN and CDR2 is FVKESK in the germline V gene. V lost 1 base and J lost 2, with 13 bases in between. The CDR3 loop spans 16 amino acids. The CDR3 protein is CASSQVGGFVTDTQYF. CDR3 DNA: TGTGCCAGCAGCCAAGTTGGCGGGTTCGTCACAGATACGCAGTATTTT.

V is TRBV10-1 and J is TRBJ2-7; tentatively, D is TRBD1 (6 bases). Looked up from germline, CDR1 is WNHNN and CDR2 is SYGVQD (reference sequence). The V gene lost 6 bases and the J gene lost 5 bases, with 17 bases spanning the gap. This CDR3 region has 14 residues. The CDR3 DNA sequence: TGCGCCAGCAGCGCGATGAACAGGGTCCACGAGCAGTACTTC. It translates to CASSAMNRVHEQYF.

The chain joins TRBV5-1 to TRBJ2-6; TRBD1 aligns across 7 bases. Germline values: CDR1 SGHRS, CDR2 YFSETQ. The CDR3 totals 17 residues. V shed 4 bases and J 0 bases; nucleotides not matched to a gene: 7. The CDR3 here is CASSSSGQSSGANVLTF. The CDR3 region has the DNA TGCGCCAGCAGCAGCTCGGGACAGAGCTCTGGGGCCAACGTCCTGACTTTC.